The source of this T cell receptor (beta chain) is a study of T cell responses to AZD1222 COVID-19 vaccine. Study observations and caveats: Regions 160-218 and 743-854 dominated among vaccine-associated CD4 TCRs spanning spike. Spike-specific TCR breadth and depth grew following two AZD1222 doses.

Some clones are missing from TCRdb's copy, which holds only in-frame ones; the method was immunoSEQ multiplex PCR. This sample has roughly 49,000 clones, with roughly 89% found just once. Turning to this clone: Its antigen is currently unknown.

The starting material was peripheral blood, obtained 28 days after the second AZD1222 dose. This receptor was obtained from an adult who received the AZD1222 COVID-19 vaccine.

CDR3 nucleotide sequence: TGCAGCGTTAGGGGAATGCTGAACACTGAAGCTTTCTTT. It specifies CSVRGMLNTEAFF. This chain uses TRBV29-1 with TRBJ1-1; the D gene is possibly TRBD1 (5 bases). The CDR3 is 13 amino acids. V shed 5 bases and J shed 0 bases, with 10 bases lying between them. Per the germline V gene, CDR1 is SQVTM and CDR2 is ANQGSEA. Full variable domain (missing parts from reference TRBV29-1 and TRBJ1-1): SAVISQKPSRDICQRGTSLTIQCQVDSQVTMMFWYRQQPGQSLTLIATANQGSEATYESGFVIDKFPISRPNLTFSTLTVSNMSPEDSSIYLCSVRGMLNTEAFFGQGTRLTVV.